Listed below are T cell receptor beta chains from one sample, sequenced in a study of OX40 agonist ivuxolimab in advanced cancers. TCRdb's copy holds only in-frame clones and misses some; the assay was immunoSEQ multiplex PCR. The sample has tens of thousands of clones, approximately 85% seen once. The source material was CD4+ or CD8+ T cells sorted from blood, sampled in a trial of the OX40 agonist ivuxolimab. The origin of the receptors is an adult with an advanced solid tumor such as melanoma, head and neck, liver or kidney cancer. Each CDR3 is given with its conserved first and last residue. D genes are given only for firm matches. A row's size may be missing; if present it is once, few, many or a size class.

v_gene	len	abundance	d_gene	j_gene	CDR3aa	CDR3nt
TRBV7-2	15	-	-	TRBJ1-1	CASSTLWSWDTEAFF	TGTGCCAGCAGCACGCTGTGGTCATGGGACACTGAAGCTTTCTTT
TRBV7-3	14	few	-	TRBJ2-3	CASSPAHSTDTQYF	TGTGCCAGCAGCCCCGCACATAGCACAGATACGCAGTATTTT
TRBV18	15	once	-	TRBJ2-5	CASSTRRQEQETQYF	TGTGCCAGCTCGACGCGCCGACAGGAGCAAGAGACCCAGTACTTC
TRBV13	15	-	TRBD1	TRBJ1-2	CASSLRQGPNYGYTF	TGTGCCAGCAGCCTCAGACAGGGTCCGAACTATGGCTACACCTTC
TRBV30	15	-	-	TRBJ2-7	CAWSVPRASHYEQYF	TGTGCCTGGAGTGTCCCCAGGGCGTCCCACTACGAGCAGTACTTC
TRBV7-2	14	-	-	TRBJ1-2	CASSSSFGLGGYTF	TGTGCCAGCAGCTCTTCGTTTGGGCTGGGGGGCTACACCTTC
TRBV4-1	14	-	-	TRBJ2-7	CASSQAHQGREQYF	TGCGCCAGCAGCCAAGCCCACCAGGGGCGGGAGCAGTACTTC
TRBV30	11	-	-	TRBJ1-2	CASSTNYGYTF	TGTGCCTCTAGTACTAACTATGGCTACACCTTC
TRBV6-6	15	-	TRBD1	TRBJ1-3	CASSRQGPSGNTIYF	TGTGCCAGCAGTAGACAGGGCCCCTCTGGAAACACCATATATTTT
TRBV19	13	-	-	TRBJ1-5	CASSIGRRQPQHF	TGTGCCAGTAGTATAGGGCGAAGACAGCCCCAGCATTTT
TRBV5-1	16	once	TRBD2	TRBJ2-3	CASKSGGAPSTDTQYF	TGCGCCAGCAAGAGCGGGGGGGCCCCTAGCACAGATACGCAGTATTTT
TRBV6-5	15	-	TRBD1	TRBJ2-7	CASSYSAGGFYEQYF	TGTGCCAGCAGTTACTCGGCAGGGGGTTTCTACGAGCAGTACTTC
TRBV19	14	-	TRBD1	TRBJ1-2	CASKTGAANYGYTF	TGTGCCAGTAAGACAGGGGCGGCTAACTATGGCTACACCTTC
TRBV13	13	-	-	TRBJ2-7	CASSSGPNYEQYF	TGTGCCAGCAGCTCCGGGCCAAACTACGAGCAGTACTTC
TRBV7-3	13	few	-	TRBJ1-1	CASSLSGNTEAFF	TGTGCCAGCAGCTTATCAGGGAACACTGAAGCTTTCTTT
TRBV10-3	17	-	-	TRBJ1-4	CAISEEPLVATNEKLFF	TGTGCCATCAGTGAAGAGCCGTTAGTTGCAACTAATGAAAAACTGTTTTTT
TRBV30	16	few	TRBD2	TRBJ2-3	CARQGSGGGYTDTQYF	TGTGCCCGGCAAGGTTCCGGGGGGGGTTACACAGATACGCAGTATTTT
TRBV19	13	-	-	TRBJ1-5	CASSIGGMEPQHF	TGTGCCAGTAGTATTGGAGGGATGGAGCCCCAGCATTTT
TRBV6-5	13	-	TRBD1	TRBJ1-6	CASLRGANSPLHF	TGTGCCAGCCTCAGGGGGGCAAATTCACCCCTCCACTTT
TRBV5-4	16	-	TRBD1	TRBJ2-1	CASSQQGAGAYNEQFF	TGTGCCAGCAGCCAACAGGGGGCCGGCGCCTACAATGAGCAGTTCTTC
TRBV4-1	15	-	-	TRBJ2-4	CASSPNDRRSYIQYF	TGCGCCAGCAGCCCAAACGATAGGAGGTCGTACATTCAGTACTTC
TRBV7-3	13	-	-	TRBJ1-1	CASSLTANTEAFF	TGTGCCAGCAGCTTAACGGCGAACACTGAAGCTTTCTTT
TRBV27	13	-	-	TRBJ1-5	CASRRGGNQPQHF	TGTGCCAGCCGCAGGGGTGGGAATCAGCCCCAGCATTTT
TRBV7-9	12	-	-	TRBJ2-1	CASSLSGNEQFF	TGTGCCAGCAGCTTATCGGGCAATGAGCAGTTCTTC
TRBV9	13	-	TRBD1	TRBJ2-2	CASRGGDTGELFF	TGTGCCAGCAGAGGGGGCGACACCGGGGAGCTGTTTTTT
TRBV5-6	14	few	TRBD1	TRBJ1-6	CASSFGRGNSPLHF	TGTGCCAGCAGCTTCGGCAGGGGGAATTCACCCCTCCACTTT
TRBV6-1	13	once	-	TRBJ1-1	CASSESLNTEAFF	TGTGCCAGCAGTGAATCCTTAAACACTGAAGCTTTCTTT
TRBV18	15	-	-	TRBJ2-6	CASSPGSAGANVLTF	TGTGCCAGCTCACCCGGGTCGGCTGGGGCCAACGTCCTGACTTTC
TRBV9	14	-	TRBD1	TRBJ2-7	CASSPGTGDYEQYF	TGTGCCAGCAGCCCAGGGACAGGGGACTACGAGCAGTACTTC
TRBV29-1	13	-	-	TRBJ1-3	CSVDRASGNTIYF	TGCAGCGTTGACAGGGCTTCAGGAAACACCATATATTTT
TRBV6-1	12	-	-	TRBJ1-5	CASTGVEQPQHF	TGTGCCAGCACAGGGGTCGAACAGCCCCAGCATTTT
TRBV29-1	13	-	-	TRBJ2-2	CSAVTGGNGELFF	TGCAGCGCCGTGACAGGAGGGAACGGGGAGCTGTTTTTT
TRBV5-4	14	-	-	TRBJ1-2	CASSLAQSNYGYTF	TGTGCCAGCAGCTTGGCGCAGTCTAACTATGGCTACACCTTC
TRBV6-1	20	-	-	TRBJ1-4	CASSEKIPFAVPRVGEKLFF	TGTGCCAGCAGTGAAAAAATCCCCTTCGCGGTCCCCAGGGTAGGCGAAAAACTGTTTTTT
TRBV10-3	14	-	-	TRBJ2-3	CAISAFGTADTQYF	TGTGCCATCAGTGCCTTCGGGACGGCAGATACGCAGTATTTT
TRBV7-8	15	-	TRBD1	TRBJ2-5	CASSGQTGNQETQYF	TGTGCCAGCAGCGGACAGACAGGGAACCAAGAGACCCAGTACTTC
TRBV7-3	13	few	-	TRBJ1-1	CASSLNRDTEAFF	TGTGCCAGCAGCTTAAACCGGGACACTGAAGCTTTCTTT
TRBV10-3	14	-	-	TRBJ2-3	CAISDREIPDTQYF	TGTGCCATCAGTGATAGGGAAATCCCGGATACGCAGTATTTT
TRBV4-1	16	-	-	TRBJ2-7	CASSQGWGPSSYEQYF	TGCGCCAGCAGCCAAGGATGGGGGCCGTCCTCCTACGAGCAGTACTTC
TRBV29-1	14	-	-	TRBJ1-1	CSVETGTQNTEAFF	TGCAGCGTTGAAACGGGGACACAGAACACTGAAGCTTTCTTT
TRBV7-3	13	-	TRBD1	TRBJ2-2	CASSSQGAGELFF	TGTGCCAGCAGCTCTCAGGGGGCCGGGGAGCTGTTTTTT
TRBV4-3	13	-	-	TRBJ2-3	CASSHGATDTQYF	TGCGCCAGCAGCCACGGGGCGACAGATACGCAGTATTTT
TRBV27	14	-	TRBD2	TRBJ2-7	CASSLIAGGYEQYF	TGTGCCAGCAGTTTAATAGCGGGGGGCTACGAGCAGTACTTC
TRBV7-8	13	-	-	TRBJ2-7	CASSPWQGSEQYF	TGTGCCAGCAGCCCATGGCAGGGTTCGGAGCAGTACTTC
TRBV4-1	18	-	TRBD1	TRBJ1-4	CASSQGGQGARLREKLFF	TGCGCCAGCAGCCAAGGGGGACAGGGGGCCCGCCTTCGGGAAAAACTGTTTTTT
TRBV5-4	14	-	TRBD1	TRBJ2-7	CASSRDRGLYEQYF	TGTGCCAGCAGCCGGGACAGGGGGTTGTACGAGCAGTACTTC
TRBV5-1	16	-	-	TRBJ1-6	CASSLLPGGDNSPLHF	TGCGCCAGCAGCTTATTACCTGGTGGCGACAATTCACCCCTCCACTTT
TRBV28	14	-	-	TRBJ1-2	CASSLTGGPGGYTF	TGTGCCAGCAGTTTAACGGGGGGCCCTGGTGGCTACACCTTC
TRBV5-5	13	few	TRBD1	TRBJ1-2	CASSFRGGRGYTF	TGTGCCAGCAGCTTTCGAGGGGGCCGAGGCTACACCTTC
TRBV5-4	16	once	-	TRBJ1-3	CASSLGPPGGGNTIYF	TGTGCCAGCAGCTTGGGGCCGCCGGGGGGTGGAAACACCATATATTTT
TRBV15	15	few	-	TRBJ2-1	CATSRDLEGHNEQFF	TGTGCCACCAGCAGAGATTTGGAGGGGCACAATGAGCAGTTCTTC
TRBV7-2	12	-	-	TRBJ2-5	CASSPHPPTQYF	TGTGCCAGCAGCCCCCATCCTCCGACCCAGTACTTC
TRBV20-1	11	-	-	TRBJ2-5	CSAPFGETQYF	TGCAGTGCCCCTTTTGGGGAGACCCAGTACTTC
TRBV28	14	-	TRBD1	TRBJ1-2	CASTRDRGSYGYTF	TGTGCCAGCACCCGGGACAGGGGTTCCTATGGCTACACCTTC